This TCR beta chain comes out of a study of T cells in Graves' hyperthyroidism and ophthalmopathy. General study results and limits: Stable hyperthyroidism was told apart from ophthalmopathy by a model built on 13 V-J features.

For Graves' hyperthyroidism to be stable, ophthalmopathy could not progress within 18 months. Newly diagnosed hyperthyroidism patients aged 18 to 65 years had disease lasting under 2 months. Uncontrolled infection, other autoimmune disease, pregnancy or lactation disqualified patients from enrolment. This clonotype has at least ten counts. The antigen is not known. CDR3 length: 14 residues. Germline loops: CDR1 SGHTA, CDR2 FQGNSA. V was shortened by 3 bases and J by 5 bases, with 14 bases between the two germline ends. Authors of the study amplified TCR beta CDR3 regions from RNA transcripts. With the HTBI primer set, the TCR CDR3 went through a first round of RT-PCR. TCRdb itself ran the multiplex PCR reads through MiXCR, one entry per CDR3 protein. The table includes hundreds of thousands of distinct CDR3 sequences, approximately 14% detected once.

This TCR was recovered from a woman aged 18-30 years with Graves' hyperthyroidism. The source material was blood. The chain employs TRBV7-2 and TRBJ2-7; D is perhaps TRBD1 (5 bases). In DNA, the CDR3 is TGTGCCAGCAGCTTGAGCAGGGCAGTAAACGAGCAGTACTTC. Translated, it gives CASSLSRAVNEQYF.